The entry below describes one TCR beta chain. Its target is not known. The data belong to a study of T cell responses to AZD1222 COVID-19 vaccine. General observations from the study: Recipients of AZD1222 seropositive at baseline numbered only 5 or 6.

Germline V lookup: CDR1 LNHDA, CDR2 SQIVND (reference sequence). The V end lost 4 bases, the J end lost 0 bases, and 9 bases lay between the germline ends. CDR3 length equals 14 residues. Clones were sequenced by immunoSEQ multiplex PCR, and TCRdb holds only the in-frame ones, with some missing. This table holds around 140,000 clones, 92% found once. Sequenced here: peripheral blood, sampled 28 days after the second AZD1222 dose. The sequence came from an adult who received the AZD1222 COVID-19 vaccine. V gene TRBV19 combines with J gene TRBJ1-1; D is possibly TRBD1 (5 bases). The CDR3 DNA is TGTGCCAGTAGTAGAGGGGACCTGAACACTGAAGCTTTCTTT. Encoded protein: CASSRGDLNTEAFF.